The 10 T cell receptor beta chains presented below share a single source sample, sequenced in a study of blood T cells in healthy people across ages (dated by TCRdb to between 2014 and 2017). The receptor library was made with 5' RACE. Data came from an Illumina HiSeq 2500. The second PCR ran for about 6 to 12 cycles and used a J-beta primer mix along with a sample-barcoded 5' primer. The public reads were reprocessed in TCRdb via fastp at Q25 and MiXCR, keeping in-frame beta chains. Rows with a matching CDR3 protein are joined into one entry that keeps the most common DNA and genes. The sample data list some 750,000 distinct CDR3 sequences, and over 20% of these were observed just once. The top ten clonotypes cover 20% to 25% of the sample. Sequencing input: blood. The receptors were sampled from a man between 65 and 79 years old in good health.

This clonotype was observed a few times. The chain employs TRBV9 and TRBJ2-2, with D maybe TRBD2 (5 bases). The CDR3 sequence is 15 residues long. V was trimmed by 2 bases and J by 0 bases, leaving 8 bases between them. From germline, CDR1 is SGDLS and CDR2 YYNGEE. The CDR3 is CASSVPGTNTGELFF. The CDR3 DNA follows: TGTGCCAGCAGCGTCCCCGGGACGAACACCGGGGAGCTGTTTTTT.

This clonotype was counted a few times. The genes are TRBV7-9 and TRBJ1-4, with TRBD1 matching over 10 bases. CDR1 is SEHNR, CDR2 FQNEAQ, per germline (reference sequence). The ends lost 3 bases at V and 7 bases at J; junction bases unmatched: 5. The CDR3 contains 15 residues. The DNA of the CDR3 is TGTGCCAGCAGCTTCCCCGGGACAGGGGTTGAAAAACTGTTTTTT. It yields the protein CASSFPGTGVEKLFF.

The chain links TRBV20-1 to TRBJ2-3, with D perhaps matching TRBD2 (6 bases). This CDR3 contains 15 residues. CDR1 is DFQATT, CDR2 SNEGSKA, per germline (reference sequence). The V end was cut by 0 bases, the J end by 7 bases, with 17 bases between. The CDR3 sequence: CSARDPLAPLNTQYF. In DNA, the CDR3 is TGCAGTGCTAGAGATCCGCTAGCGCCCCTGAATACGCAGTATTTT.

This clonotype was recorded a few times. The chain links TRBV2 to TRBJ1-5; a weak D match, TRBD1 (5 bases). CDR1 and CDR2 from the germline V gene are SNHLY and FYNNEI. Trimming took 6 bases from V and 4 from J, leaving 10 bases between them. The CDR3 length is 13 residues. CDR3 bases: TGTGCCAGCAGAGGGGAAAGAAATCAGCCCCAGCATTTT. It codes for CASRGERNQPQHF. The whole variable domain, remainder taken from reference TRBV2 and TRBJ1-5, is EPEVTQTPSHQVTQMGQEVILRCVPISNHLYFYWYRQILGQKVEFLVSFYNNEISEKSEIFDDQFSVERPDGSNFTLKIRSTKLEDSAMYFCASRGERNQPQHFGDGTRLSIL.

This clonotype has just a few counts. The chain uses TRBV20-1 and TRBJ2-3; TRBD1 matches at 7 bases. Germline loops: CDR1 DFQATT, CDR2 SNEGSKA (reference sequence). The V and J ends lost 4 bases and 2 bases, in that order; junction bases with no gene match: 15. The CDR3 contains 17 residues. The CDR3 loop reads CSATAPSARGLTDTQYF. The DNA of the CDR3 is TGCAGTGCTACGGCCCCCTCAGCTAGGGGGCTCACAGATACGCAGTATTTT.

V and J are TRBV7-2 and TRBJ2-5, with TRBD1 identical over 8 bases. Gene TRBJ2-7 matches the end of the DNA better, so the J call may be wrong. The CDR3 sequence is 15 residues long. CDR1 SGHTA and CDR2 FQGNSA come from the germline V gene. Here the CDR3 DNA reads TGTGCCAGCAGCTTAGCCCAGGGGGCCCCCTACGAGCAGTACTTC. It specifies CASSLAQGAPYEQYF.

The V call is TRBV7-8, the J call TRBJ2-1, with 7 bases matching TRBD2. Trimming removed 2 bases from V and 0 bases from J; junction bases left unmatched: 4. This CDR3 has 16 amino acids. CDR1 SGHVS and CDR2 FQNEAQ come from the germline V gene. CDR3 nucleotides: TGTGCCAGCAGCTTAACGGGAGGTCCCTCCTACAATGAGCAGTTCTTC. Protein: CASSLTGGPSYNEQFF.

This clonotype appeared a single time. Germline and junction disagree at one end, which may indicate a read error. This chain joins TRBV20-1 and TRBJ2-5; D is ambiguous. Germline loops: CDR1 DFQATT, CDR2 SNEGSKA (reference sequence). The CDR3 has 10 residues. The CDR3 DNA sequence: TGCGGTGCGCACCAAGAGACCCAGTACTTC. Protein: CGAHQETQYF.

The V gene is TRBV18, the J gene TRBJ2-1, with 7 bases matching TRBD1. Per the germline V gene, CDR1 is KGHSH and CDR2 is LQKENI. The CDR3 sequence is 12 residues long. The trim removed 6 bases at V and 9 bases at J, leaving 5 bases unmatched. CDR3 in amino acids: CASSNTGAEQFF. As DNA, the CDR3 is TGTGCCAGCTCCAATACAGGGGCTGAGCAGTTCTTC.

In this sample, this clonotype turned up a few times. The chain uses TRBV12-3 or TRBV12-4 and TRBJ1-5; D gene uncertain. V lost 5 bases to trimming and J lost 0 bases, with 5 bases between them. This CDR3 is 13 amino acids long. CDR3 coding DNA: TGTGCCAGCAGTAGGCATAGCAATCAGCCCCAGCATTTT. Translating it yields CASSRHSNQPQHF.